This TCR beta chain stems from a study of T cell changes during pregnancy in multiple sclerosis. Only in-frame clones appear in the TCRdb table, and some are missing; sequencing was by immunoSEQ multiplex PCR. Found here are 100,000 to 140,000 clones, under 95% of them singletons; the top ten hold 0.78%. Germline V gene data show CDR1 as SGDLS and CDR2 as YYNGEE. The CDR3 is 15 amino acids. V lost 0 bases to trimming and J lost 1 base; unmatched junction nucleotides: 1. This specimen was peripheral blood, taken in the third trimester of pregnancy. The TCR comes from a female donor in good health, enrolled as a control in a pregnancy study. The J gene is TRBJ2-1, the V gene TRBV9, with 7 bases fitting TRBD1. The CDR3 DNA reads TGTGCCAGCAGCGTAGAACAGGGGTCCTACAATGAGCAGTTCTTC. Its protein product is CASSVEQGSYNEQFF.